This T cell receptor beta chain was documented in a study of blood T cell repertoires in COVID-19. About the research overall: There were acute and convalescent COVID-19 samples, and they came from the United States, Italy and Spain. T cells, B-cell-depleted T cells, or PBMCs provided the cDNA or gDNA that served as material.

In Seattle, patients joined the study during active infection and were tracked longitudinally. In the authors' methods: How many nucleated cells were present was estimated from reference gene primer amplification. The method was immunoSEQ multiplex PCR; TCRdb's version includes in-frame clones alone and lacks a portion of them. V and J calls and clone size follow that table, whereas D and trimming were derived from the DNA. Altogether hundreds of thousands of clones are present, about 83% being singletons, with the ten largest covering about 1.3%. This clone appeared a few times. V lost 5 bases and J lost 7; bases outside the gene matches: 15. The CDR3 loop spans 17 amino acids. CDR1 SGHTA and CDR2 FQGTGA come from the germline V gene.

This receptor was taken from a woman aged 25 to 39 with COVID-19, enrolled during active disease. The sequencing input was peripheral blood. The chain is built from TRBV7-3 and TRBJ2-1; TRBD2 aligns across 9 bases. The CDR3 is CASSHGTSPFGDNEQFF. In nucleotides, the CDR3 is TGTGCCAGCAGCCATGGGACTAGCCCCTTCGGAGATAATGAGCAGTTCTTC.